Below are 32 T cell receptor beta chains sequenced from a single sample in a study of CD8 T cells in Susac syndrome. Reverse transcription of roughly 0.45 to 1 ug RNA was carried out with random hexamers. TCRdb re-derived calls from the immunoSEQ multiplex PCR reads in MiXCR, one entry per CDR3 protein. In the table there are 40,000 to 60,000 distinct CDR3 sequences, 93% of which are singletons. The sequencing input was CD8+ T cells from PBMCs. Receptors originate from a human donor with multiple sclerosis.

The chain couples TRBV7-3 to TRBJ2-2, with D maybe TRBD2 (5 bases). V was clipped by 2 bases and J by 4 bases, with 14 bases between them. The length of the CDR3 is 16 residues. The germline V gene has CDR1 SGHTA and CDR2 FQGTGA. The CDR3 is CASSLDVGVGTGELFF. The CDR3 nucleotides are TGTGCCAGCAGCTTAGACGTCGGGGTTGGCACCGGGGAGCTGTTTTTT.

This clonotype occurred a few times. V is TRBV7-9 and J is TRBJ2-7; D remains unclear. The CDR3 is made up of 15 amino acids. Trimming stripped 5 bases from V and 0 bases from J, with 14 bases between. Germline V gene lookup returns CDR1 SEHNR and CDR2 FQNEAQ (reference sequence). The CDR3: CASSPGSPSSYEQYF. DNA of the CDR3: TGTGCCAGCAGCCCCGGAAGCCCCAGCTCCTACGAGCAGTACTTC.

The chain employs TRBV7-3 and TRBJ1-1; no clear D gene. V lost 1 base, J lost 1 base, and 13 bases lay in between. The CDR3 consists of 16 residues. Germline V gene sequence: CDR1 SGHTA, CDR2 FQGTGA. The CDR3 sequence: CASSLKGFGTNTEAFF. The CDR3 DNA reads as TGTGCCAGCAGCTTAAAGGGATTCGGTACGAACACTGAAGCTTTCTTT.

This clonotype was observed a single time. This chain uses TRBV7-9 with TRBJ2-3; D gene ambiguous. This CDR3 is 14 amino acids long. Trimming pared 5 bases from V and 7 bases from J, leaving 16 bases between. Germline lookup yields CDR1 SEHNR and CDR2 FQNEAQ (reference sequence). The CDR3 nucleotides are TGTGCCAGCAGCCCCCGGCCACAGCCATATACGCAGTATTTT. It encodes CASSPRPQPYTQYF.

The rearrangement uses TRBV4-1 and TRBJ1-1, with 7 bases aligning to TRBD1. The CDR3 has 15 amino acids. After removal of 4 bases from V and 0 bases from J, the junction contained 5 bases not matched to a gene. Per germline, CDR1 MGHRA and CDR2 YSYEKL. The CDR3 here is CASSLDRWMNTEAFF. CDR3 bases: TGCGCCAGCAGCCTGGACAGGTGGATGAACACTGAAGCTTTCTTT.

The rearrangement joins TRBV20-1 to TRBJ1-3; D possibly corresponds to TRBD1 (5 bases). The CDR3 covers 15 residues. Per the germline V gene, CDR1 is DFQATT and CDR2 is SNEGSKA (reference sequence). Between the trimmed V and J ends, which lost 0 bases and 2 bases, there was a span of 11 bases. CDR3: CSARDVRDAGNTIYF. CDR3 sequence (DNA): TGCAGTGCTAGAGATGTCAGGGATGCTGGAAACACCATATATTTT.

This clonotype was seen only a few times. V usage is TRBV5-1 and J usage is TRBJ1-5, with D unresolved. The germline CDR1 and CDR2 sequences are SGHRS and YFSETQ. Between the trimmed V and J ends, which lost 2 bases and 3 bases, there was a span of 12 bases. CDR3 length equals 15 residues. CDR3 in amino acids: CASSFSGSPNQPQHF. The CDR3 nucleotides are TGCGCCAGCAGCTTCTCCGGGTCCCCCAATCAGCCCCAGCATTTT. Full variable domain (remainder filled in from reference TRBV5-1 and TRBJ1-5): KAGVTQTPRYLIKTRGQQVTLSCSPISGHRSVSWYQQTPGQGLQFLFEYFSETQRNKGNFPGRFSGRQFSNSRSEMNVSTLELGDSALYLCASSFSGSPNQPQHFGDGTRLSIL.

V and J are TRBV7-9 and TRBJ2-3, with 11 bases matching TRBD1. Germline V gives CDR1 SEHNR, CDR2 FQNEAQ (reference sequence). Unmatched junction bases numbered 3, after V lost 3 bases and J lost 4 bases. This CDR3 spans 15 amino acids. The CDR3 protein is CASSFGQGAADTQYF. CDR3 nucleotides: TGTGCCAGCAGCTTCGGACAGGGGGCGGCAGATACGCAGTATTTT.

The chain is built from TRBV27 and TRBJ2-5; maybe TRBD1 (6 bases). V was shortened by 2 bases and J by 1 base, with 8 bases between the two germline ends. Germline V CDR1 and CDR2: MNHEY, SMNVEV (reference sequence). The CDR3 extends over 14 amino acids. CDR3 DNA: TGTGCCAGCAGTTTAGGGGGCCCCCAAGAGACCCAGTACTTC. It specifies CASSLGGPQETQYF.

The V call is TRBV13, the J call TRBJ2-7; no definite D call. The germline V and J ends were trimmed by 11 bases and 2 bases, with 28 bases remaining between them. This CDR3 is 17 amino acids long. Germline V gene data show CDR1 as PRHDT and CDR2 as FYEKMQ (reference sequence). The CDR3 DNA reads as TGTGCCTCATCCTCGGAGACCAGGACGGATCGACCCTACGAGCAGTACTTC. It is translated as CASSSETRTDRPYEQYF.

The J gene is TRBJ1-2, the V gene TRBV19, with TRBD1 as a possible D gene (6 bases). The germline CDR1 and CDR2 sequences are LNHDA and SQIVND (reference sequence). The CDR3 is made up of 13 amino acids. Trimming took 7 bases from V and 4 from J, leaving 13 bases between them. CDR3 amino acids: CASIGGHGYGYTF. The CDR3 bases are TGTGCCAGTATAGGGGGACACGGCTATGGCTACACCTTC.

CDR3 coding DNA: TGTGCCAGCAGTGAGGCATCGGACAGGGCGGACACTGAAGCTTTCTTT. This codes for CASSEASDRADTEAFF. The V and J genes are TRBV2 and TRBJ1-1, with 8 bases matching TRBD1. This CDR3 is 16 amino acids long. Germline V gene lookup returns CDR1 SNHLY and CDR2 FYNNEI. With V trimmed by 3 bases and J by 3 bases, 9 bases remained unmatched.

The CDR3 reads CASSLNSNQPQHF. The CDR3 region has the DNA TGTGCCAGCAGCTTAAATAGCAATCAGCCCCAGCATTTT. This chain uses TRBV7-3 with TRBJ1-5; D ambiguous. V dropped 1 base and J dropped 0 bases, with 1 base sitting between them. The CDR3 totals 13 residues. Per the germline V gene, CDR1 is SGHTA and CDR2 is FQGTGA.

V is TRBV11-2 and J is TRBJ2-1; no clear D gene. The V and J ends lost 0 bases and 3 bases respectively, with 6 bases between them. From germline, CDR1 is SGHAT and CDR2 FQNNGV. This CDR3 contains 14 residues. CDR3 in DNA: TGTGCCAGCAGCTTAGAAAACCACTACAATGAGCAGTTCTTC. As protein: CASSLENHYNEQFF.

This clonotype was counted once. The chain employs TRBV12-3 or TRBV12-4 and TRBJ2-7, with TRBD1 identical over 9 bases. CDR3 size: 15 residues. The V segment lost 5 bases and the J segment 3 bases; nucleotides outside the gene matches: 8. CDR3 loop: CASSPQDRGGYEQYF. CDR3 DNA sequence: TGTGCCAGCAGTCCGCAGGACAGGGGAGGCTACGAGCAGTACTTC.

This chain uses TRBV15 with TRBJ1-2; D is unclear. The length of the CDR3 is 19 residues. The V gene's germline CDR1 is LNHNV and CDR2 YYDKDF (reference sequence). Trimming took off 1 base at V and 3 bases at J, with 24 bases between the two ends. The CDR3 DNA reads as TGTGCCACCAGCAGAGTCTTTAGCTTAACGGACGGCGAACACTATGGCTACACCTTC. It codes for CATSRVFSLTDGEHYGYTF.

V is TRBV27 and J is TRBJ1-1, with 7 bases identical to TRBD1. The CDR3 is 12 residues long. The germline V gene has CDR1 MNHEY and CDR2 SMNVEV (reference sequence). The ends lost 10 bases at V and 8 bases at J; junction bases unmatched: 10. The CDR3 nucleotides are TGTGCCACCTTGCGGACAGGCTGGGAAGCTTTCTTT. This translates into CATLRTGWEAFF.

In DNA form, the CDR3 reads TGCAGCGTTGAGGTGGCGGATCACCAAGAGACCCAGTACTTC. Translation: CSVEVADHQETQYF. The rearrangement joins TRBV29-1 to TRBJ2-5; no definite D call. V shed 3 bases and J shed 0 bases, with 11 bases lying between them. The CDR3 has 14 amino acids. Germline V gene lookup returns CDR1 SQVTM and CDR2 ANQGSEA.

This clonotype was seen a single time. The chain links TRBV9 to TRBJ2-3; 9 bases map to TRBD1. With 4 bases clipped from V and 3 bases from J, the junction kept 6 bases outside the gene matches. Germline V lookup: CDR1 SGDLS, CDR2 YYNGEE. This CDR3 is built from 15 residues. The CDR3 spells CASSSGQGDTDTQYF. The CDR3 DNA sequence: TGTGCCAGCAGCTCGGGACAGGGTGATACAGATACGCAGTATTTT.

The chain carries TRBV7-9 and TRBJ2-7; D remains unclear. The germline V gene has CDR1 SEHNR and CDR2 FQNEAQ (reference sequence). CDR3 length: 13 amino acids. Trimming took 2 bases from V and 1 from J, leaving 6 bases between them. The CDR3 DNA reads TGTGCCAGCAGCTTACCCCCTTCCTACGAGCAGTACTTC. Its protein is CASSLPPSYEQYF.

CDR3 protein: CASSTPERTETQYF. CDR3 bases: TGTGCCAGCAGTACACCGGAGCGGACGGAGACCCAGTACTTC. The chain joins TRBV27 to TRBJ2-5, with D perhaps TRBD2 (5 bases). Germline CDR1 MNHEY, CDR2 SMNVEV (reference sequence). V dropped 5 bases and J dropped 5 bases, with 15 bases sitting between them. The CDR3 runs to 14 residues.

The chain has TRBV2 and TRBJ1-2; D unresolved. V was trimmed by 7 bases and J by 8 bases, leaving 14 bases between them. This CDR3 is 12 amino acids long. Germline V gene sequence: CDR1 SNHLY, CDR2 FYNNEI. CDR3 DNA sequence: TGTGCCAGCACCCCCGGCGGCGGGGGCTACACCTTC. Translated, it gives CASTPGGGGYTF.

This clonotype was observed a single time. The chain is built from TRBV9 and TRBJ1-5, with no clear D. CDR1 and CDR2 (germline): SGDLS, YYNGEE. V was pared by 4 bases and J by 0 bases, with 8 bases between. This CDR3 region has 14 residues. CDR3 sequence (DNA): TGTGCCAGCAGCCCATGGGATAGCAATCAGCCCCAGCATTTT. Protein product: CASSPWDSNQPQHF.

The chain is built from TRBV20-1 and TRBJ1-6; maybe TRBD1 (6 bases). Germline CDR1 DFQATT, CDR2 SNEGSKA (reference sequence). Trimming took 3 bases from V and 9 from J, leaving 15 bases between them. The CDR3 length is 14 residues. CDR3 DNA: TGCAGTGCTAGCCCACAGGGATACGGTTCACCCCTCCACTTT. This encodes CSASPQGYGSPLHF.

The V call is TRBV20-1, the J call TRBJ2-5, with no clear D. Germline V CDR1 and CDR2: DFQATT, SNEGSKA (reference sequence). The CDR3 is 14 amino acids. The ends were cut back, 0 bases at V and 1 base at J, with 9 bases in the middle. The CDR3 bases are TGCAGTGCTAGAGATCTTGGATCCCAAGAGACCCAGTACTTC. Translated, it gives CSARDLGSQETQYF.

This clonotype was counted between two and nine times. In DNA form, the CDR3 reads TGCAGCGCCCTCCCGGGGGGTGAACGCGAGCAGTACTTC. This translates into CSALPGGEREQYF. V gene TRBV29-1 combines with J gene TRBJ2-7; TRBD2 matches at 7 bases. V lost 7 bases to trimming and J lost 6 bases; unmatched junction nucleotides: 12. The CDR3 is made up of 13 amino acids. Germline CDR1 SQVTM, CDR2 ANQGSEA.

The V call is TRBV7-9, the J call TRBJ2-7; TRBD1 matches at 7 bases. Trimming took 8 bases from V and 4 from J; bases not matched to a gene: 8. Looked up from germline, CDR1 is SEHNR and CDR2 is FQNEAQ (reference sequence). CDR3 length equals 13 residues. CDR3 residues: CASGDRATYEQYF. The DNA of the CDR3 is TGTGCCAGCGGAGACAGGGCGACTTACGAGCAGTACTTC.

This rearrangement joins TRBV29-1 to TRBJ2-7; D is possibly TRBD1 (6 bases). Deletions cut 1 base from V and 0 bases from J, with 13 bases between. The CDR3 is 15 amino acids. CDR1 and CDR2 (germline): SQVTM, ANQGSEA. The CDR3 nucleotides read TGCAGCGTTGAAGGGGTCGACAGGAGCTCCTACGAGCAGTACTTC. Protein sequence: CSVEGVDRSSYEQYF.

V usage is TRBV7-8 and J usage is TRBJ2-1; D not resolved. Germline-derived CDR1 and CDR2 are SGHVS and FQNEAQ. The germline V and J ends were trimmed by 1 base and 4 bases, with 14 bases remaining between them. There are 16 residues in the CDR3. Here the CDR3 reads CASSLGGRALYNEQFF. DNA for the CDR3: TGTGCCAGCAGCTTAGGTGGAAGGGCGTTATACAATGAGCAGTTCTTC.

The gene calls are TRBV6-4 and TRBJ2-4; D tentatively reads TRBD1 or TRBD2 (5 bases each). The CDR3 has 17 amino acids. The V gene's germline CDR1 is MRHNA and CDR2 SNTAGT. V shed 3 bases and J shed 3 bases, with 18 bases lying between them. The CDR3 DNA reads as TGTGCCAGCAGTGAGGGACCCGGAGGTTCTGGCAAAAACATTCAGTACTTC. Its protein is CASSEGPGGSGKNIQYF.

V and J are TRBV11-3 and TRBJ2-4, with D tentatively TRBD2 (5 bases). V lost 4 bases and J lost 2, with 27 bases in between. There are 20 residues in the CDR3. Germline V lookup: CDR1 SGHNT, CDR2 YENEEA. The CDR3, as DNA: TGTGCCAGCAGCTCGCATGATCCAGAAAACCCGGACTTAACCAAAAACATTCAGTACTTC. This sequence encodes CASSSHDPENPDLTKNIQYF.

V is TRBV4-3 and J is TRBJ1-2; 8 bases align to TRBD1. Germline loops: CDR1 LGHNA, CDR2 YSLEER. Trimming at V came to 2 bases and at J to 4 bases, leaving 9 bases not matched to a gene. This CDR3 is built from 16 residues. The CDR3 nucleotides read TGCGCCAGCAGCCAAACACCCGACAGGGGATTCTATGGCTACACCTTC. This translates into CASSQTPDRGFYGYTF.